The 27 T cell receptor beta chains listed next were all sequenced from one sample in a study of cytomegalovirus exposure and HLA in healthy donors. 60 Vbeta and 13 Jbeta primers were used in PCR. Using immunoSEQ multiplex PCR, the repertoire was profiled, and TCRdb retains in-frame clones only, with some absent. The table records around 110,000 clones, around 75% of them present only once. Material for sequencing was PBMCs. These receptors all stem from a woman aged 18-29 years in good health and CMV-seronegative.

The chain is built from TRBV28 and TRBJ1-2; TRBD1 agrees at 8 bases. Per germline, CDR1 MDHEN and CDR2 SYDVKM. The CDR3 length is 13 residues. J lost 8 bases, V lost 5 bases, and 7 bases had no gene match. This CDR3 reads CASSAQGAGGYTF. The CDR3 DNA reads TGTGCCAGCAGTGCGCAGGGGGCCGGGGGCTACACCTTC.

In its sample, this clone was seen a few times. This chain links TRBV2 with TRBJ1-4; 7 bases fit TRBD1. The trim removed 6 bases at V and 0 bases at J, leaving 7 bases unmatched. The CDR3 loop spans 16 amino acids. CDR1 SNHLY and CDR2 FYNNEI come from the germline V gene. Here the CDR3 DNA reads TGTGCCAGCAGAGGGGACAGTTATGCAACTAATGAAAAACTGTTTTTT. Translation: CASRGDSYATNEKLFF.

This clone appeared a single time. The chain recombines TRBV6-6 with TRBJ1-5; a possible D gene is TRBD1 (5 bases). The CDR3 contains 15 residues. Germline V gene lookup returns CDR1 MNHNY and CDR2 SVGAGI (reference sequence). Trimming took off 4 bases at V and 5 bases at J, with 15 bases between the two ends. CDR3 sequence (DNA): TGTGCCAGCAGTTCGACGGGCCTAGGGGATCAGCCCCAGCATTTT. Translated: CASSSTGLGDQPQHF.

This sequence joins TRBV7-8 and TRBJ1-6; the D gene is possibly TRBD1 (5 bases). Germline V gene data show CDR1 as SGHVS and CDR2 as FQNEAQ. Trimming removed 5 bases from V and 7 bases from J, with 15 bases in between. The CDR3 contains 15 residues. CDR3: CASSLSDMWNSPLHF. The DNA for the CDR3 is TGTGCCAGCAGCCTGTCGGACATGTGGAATTCACCCCTCCACTTT.

This chain uses TRBV19 with TRBJ2-7; possible D gene TRBD1, 5 bases. The V and J ends lost 3 bases and 5 bases respectively, with 17 bases between them. This CDR3 has 15 residues. CDR1 is LNHDA, CDR2 SQIVND, per germline (reference sequence). CDR3 nucleotide sequence: TGTGCCAGTAGTATTGGGGCTTGGGGATCCCACGAGCAGTACTTC. Residues: CASSIGAWGSHEQYF.

This rearrangement joins TRBV7-8 to TRBJ1-1, with unresolved D. This CDR3 region has 14 residues. Deletions cut 1 base from V and 1 base from J, with 7 bases between. Germline CDR1 reads SGHVS; CDR2 reads FQNEAQ. This CDR3 is CASSLEPGNTEAFF. CDR3 coding DNA: TGTGCCAGCAGCTTAGAGCCCGGGAACACTGAAGCTTTCTTT.

This chain uses TRBV6-5 with TRBJ2-7; tentative D call: TRBD1 (5 bases). The CDR3 has 13 amino acids. CDR1 is MNHEY and CDR2 is SVGAGI in the germline V gene. With 2 bases removed from V and 4 bases from J, the gap between germline ends came to 9 bases. The CDR3 region is CASSYRTTYEQYF. CDR3 in DNA: TGTGCCAGCAGTTACCGGACAACTTACGAGCAGTACTTC.

The chain recombines TRBV5-1 with TRBJ2-2; D might be TRBD1 (5 bases). V was clipped by 5 bases and J by 1 base, with 12 bases between them. Germline V gene lookup returns CDR1 SGHRS and CDR2 YFSETQ. The CDR3 extends over 15 amino acids. This chain's CDR3 is CASRLVDRNTGELFF. CDR3 bases: TGCGCCAGCAGACTTGTCGACAGGAACACCGGGGAGCTGTTTTTT.

The CDR3 region is CASLSQGITEAFF. The CDR3 nucleotides read TGTGCCAGCCTTTCACAGGGTATTACTGAAGCTTTCTTT. The V and J genes are TRBV19 and TRBJ1-1; the D gene is possibly TRBD1 (6 bases). Per the germline V gene, CDR1 is LNHDA and CDR2 is SQIVND (reference sequence). This CDR3 has 13 amino acids. The germline V and J ends were trimmed by 9 bases and 5 bases, with 16 bases remaining between them.

The chain joins TRBV4-2 to TRBJ1-1, with 7 bases aligning to TRBD1. The CDR3 extends over 14 amino acids. Trimming cost V 3 bases and J 7 bases; bases outside gene matches: 8. CDR1 and CDR2 from the germline V gene are LGHNA and YNFKEQ. CDR3 bases: TGTGCCAGCAGCCATCTACCTCAGGGGGGTGAAGCTTTCTTT. Translating it yields CASSHLPQGGEAFF.

V and J are TRBV20-1 and TRBJ1-1, with D perhaps TRBD1 (5 bases). CDR3 length: 11 amino acids. CDR1 and CDR2 from the germline V gene are DFQATT and SNEGSKA (reference sequence). In nucleotides, the CDR3 is TGCAGGCCCAACGGGGGTGTTGAAGCTTTCTTT. As protein: CRPNGGVEAFF.

J is TRBJ1-1 and V is TRBV7-2; D possibly corresponds to TRBD1 (6 bases). The CDR3 totals 15 residues. The V end lost 1 base, the J end lost 6 bases, and 15 bases lay between the germline ends. Germline-derived CDR1 and CDR2 are SGHTA and FQGNSA. The CDR3 region is CASSLGTDRTAEAFF. DNA of the CDR3: TGTGCCAGCAGCTTAGGGACAGACCGAACCGCTGAAGCTTTCTTT.

The gene calls are TRBV5-1 and TRBJ2-7; D is possibly TRBD1 (5 bases). Trimming left V 2 bases short and J 0 bases short, with 9 bases between. The CDR3 runs to 14 residues. CDR1 is SGHRS, CDR2 YFSETQ, per germline. The CDR3 bases are TGCGCCAGCAGCTTAGACAGTCGCTCCTACGAGCAGTACTTC. Its protein is CASSLDSRSYEQYF.

CDR3 DNA: TGCAGCGTCGCAGTTATGGCGGGGGTTGATACGCAGTATTTT. Amino acids: CSVAVMAGVDTQYF. This rearrangement joins TRBV29-1 to TRBJ2-3, with TRBD2 matching 7 bases. The length of the CDR3 is 14 residues. Germline lookup yields CDR1 SQVTM and CDR2 ANQGSEA. V lost 6 bases and J lost 6; bases outside the gene matches: 12.

The chain uses TRBV28 and TRBJ1-2; maybe TRBD1 (5 bases). V lost 2 bases and J lost 6, with 16 bases in between. The CDR3 is 15 residues long. Germline loops: CDR1 MDHEN, CDR2 SYDVKM. The CDR3 here is CASSLTQGVIDGYTF. As DNA, the CDR3 is TGTGCCAGCAGTTTAACCCAGGGCGTGATCGATGGCTACACCTTC.

CDR3 loop: CASSSPGTGIGNEKLFF. The CDR3 DNA reads as TGTGCCAGCAGCTCGCCCGGGACAGGGATCGGTAATGAAAAACTGTTTTTT. V usage is TRBV28 and J usage is TRBJ1-4; 9 nucleotides agree with TRBD1. Germline V gene sequence: CDR1 MDHEN, CDR2 SYDVKM. This CDR3 is 17 amino acids long. J gave up 4 bases and V 6 bases, and 12 bases lay outside the gene matches.

This chain connects TRBV27 to TRBJ1-5; no firm D call. Trimming removed 4 bases at V and 7 bases at J, with 11 bases between. CDR3 length: 13 residues. The germline V gene has CDR1 MNHEY and CDR2 SMNVEV (reference sequence). The CDR3 here is CASSSRDRQPQHF. DNA for the CDR3: TGTGCCAGCAGTTCGCGGGATCGACAGCCCCAGCATTTT.

This chain uses TRBV9 with TRBJ1-3, with 7 bases fitting TRBD1. Germline values: CDR1 SGDLS, CDR2 YYNGEE. The CDR3 contains 15 residues. Unmatched junction bases numbered 3, after V lost 0 bases and J lost 3 bases. The CDR3 nucleotides read TGTGCCAGCAGCGTAGGTCAGGGGGGTGGAAACACCATATATTTT. Encoded protein: CASSVGQGGGNTIYF.

The chain employs TRBV13 and TRBJ1-2; 9 bases align to TRBD1. Germline trimming cut 5 bases from V and 7 bases from J; bases unmatched to any gene: 5. The CDR3 length is 13 residues. Per the germline V gene, CDR1 is PRHDT and CDR2 is FYEKMQ (reference sequence). The CDR3 region has the DNA TGTGCCAGCAGCCTGGACAGGGGCGGTGGCTACACCTTC. Translated: CASSLDRGGGYTF.

This sequence joins TRBV5-4 and TRBJ1-4; TRBD1 aligns across 9 bases. The V gene's germline CDR1 is SGHNT and CDR2 YYREEE (reference sequence). The V and J ends lost 3 bases and 7 bases, in that order; junction bases with no gene match: 10. This CDR3 region has 16 residues. The DNA of the CDR3 is TGTGCCAGCAGCTCAAAAACAGGGGGCGTAGGTGAAAAACTGTTTTTT. Translating it yields CASSSKTGGVGEKLFF.

This clone was counted once. The rearrangement links TRBV15 to TRBJ2-7, with D perhaps TRBD1 (6 bases). There are 14 residues in the CDR3. Trimming cost V 4 bases and J 3 bases, with 13 bases left between them. Germline-derived CDR1 and CDR2 are LNHNV and YYDKDF (reference sequence). CDR3 sequence reads: CATSTITGLYEQYF. The CDR3 DNA follows: TGTGCCACCAGCACCATAACAGGGCTCTACGAGCAGTACTTC.

The chain is built from TRBV5-1 and TRBJ2-1; 10 positions match TRBD2. The CDR3 has 18 residues. Germline assignment: CDR1 SGHRS and CDR2 YFSETQ. V gave up 1 base and J gave up 8 bases; unmatched junction bases: 15. CDR3 residues: CASSLSLAGASLWDEQFF. Written as DNA, the CDR3 is TGCGCCAGCAGCTTGAGTCTAGCGGGGGCCTCTCTTTGGGATGAGCAGTTCTTC.

V gene TRBV5-1 combines with J gene TRBJ2-7, with 10 positions matching TRBD1. Trimming cost V 4 bases and J 6 bases; bases outside gene matches: 13. Looked up from germline, CDR1 is SGHRS and CDR2 is YFSETQ. The CDR3 sequence is 16 residues long. CDR3 nucleotides: TGCGCCAGCAGCCCCATCGGACAGGGGGAATATCCCGAGCAGTACTTC. It yields the protein CASSPIGQGEYPEQYF.

This clone was found a few times. V gene TRBV2 combines with J gene TRBJ2-5; a possible D gene is TRBD2 (6 bases). Per the germline V gene, CDR1 is SNHLY and CDR2 is FYNNEI. The CDR3 has 13 amino acids. V lost 3 bases and J lost 7, with 12 bases in between. CDR3: CASSDRGTGTQYF. The CDR3 bases are TGTGCCAGCAGTGATAGAGGGACTGGGACCCAGTACTTC.

This chain links TRBV5-1 with TRBJ2-7; 9 bases are shared with TRBD1. Germline CDR1 SGHRS, CDR2 YFSETQ. V shed 0 bases and J 5 bases; nucleotides not matched to a gene: 12. CDR3 length: 17 amino acids. CDR3 sequence (DNA): TGCGCCAGCAGCTTGGAACCGCGGGGACAGGGTCGCCACGAGCAGTACTTC. It is translated as CASSLEPRGQGRHEQYF.

The J gene is TRBJ2-7, the V gene TRBV30; 7 positions match TRBD1. CDR3 length: 15 residues. CDR1 is GTSNPN and CDR2 is SVGIG in the germline V gene (reference sequence). Trimming at V came to 2 bases and at J to 3 bases, leaving 10 bases not matched to a gene. DNA for the CDR3: TGTGCCTGGAGTATTGGGATGGGGACAGTCTACGAGCAGTACTTC. Translating it yields CAWSIGMGTVYEQYF.

V usage is TRBV7-9 and J usage is TRBJ2-2; 7 bases fit TRBD1. CDR1 is SEHNR, CDR2 FQNEAQ, per germline (reference sequence). V lost 1 base to trimming and J lost 5 bases; unmatched junction nucleotides: 1. This CDR3 is 14 amino acids long. CDR3 amino acids: CASSLVQGTGELFF. The CDR3 DNA is TGTGCCAGCAGCTTAGTACAGGGGACCGGGGAGCTGTTTTTT.